This T cell receptor (beta chain) was found in a study of cytomegalovirus exposure and HLA in healthy donors. Study-level findings and limits: It was assumed in the presence/absence analyses that sequencing depth was roughly uniform across donors. Cytomegalovirus status was reportedly diagnosed by the classifier with high specificity and sensitivity.

Donors consisted of healthy bone marrow donors. In germline, CDR1 is GTSNPN, CDR2 SVGIG (reference sequence). Losses at the gene ends were 0 bases for V and 5 bases for J; bases not matched to a gene: 9. The CDR3 length is 16 residues. Details on this clone: Its antigen is not known.

Amplification used 60 Vbeta primers and 13 Jbeta primers. This table comes from immunoSEQ multiplex PCR, and its TCRdb copy is limited to in-frame clones, with some not included. This table holds hundreds of thousands of clones, about 75% found once. The clonotype originates from a female donor in good health and CMV-seronegative. Material for sequencing was PBMCs. V usage is TRBV30 and J usage is TRBJ2-5; TRBD2 matches at 10 bases. The CDR3 DNA follows: TGTGCCTGGAGTGTGGCCTTTCTAGCGGGAGCTGAGACCCAGTACTTC. It translates to CAWSVAFLAGAETQYF.